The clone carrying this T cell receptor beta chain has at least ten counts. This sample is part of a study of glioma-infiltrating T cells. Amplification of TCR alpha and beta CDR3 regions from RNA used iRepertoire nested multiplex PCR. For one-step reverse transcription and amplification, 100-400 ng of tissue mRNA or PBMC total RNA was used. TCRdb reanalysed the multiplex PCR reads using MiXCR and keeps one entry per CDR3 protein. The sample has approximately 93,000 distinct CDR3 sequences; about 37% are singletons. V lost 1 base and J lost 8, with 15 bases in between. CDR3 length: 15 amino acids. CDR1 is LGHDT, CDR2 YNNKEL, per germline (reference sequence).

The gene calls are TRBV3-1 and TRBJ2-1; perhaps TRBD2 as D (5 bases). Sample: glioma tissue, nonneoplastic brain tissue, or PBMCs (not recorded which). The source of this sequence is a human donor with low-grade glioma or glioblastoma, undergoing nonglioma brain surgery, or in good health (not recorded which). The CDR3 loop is CASSQVGVGVYEQFF. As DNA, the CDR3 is TGTGCCAGCAGCCAAGTTGGTGTCGGGGTCTATGAGCAGTTCTTC.